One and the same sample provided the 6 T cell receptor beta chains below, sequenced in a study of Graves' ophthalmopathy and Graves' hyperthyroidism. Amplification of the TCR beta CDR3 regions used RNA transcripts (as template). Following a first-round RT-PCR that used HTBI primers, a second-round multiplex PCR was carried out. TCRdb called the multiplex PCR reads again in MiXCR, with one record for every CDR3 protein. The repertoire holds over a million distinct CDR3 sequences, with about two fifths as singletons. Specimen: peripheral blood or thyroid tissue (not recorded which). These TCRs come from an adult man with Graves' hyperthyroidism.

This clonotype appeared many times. The CDR3 DNA is TGCAGTGCTAGAGGAGGACAGGGTTTAAGTGAAGCTTTCTTT. Translation: CSARGGQGLSEAFF. The V gene is TRBV20-1, the J gene TRBJ1-1; 8 positions match TRBD1. The CDR3 is made up of 14 amino acids. The V gene end was trimmed by 1 base and the J gene end by 7 bases; junction bases not matched to a gene: 8. Looked up from germline, CDR1 is DFQATT and CDR2 is SNEGSKA (reference sequence).

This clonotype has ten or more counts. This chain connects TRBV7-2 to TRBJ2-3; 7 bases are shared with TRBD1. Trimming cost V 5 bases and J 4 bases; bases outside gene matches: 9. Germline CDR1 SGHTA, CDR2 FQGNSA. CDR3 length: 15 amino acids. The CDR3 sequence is CASSTQTGRSDTQYF. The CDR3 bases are TGTGCCAGCAGCACCCAGACAGGGCGGTCAGATACGCAGTATTTT.

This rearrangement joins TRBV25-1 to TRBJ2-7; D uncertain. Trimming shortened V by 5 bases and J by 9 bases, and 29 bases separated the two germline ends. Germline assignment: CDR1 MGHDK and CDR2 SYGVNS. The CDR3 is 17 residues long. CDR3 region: CASSYRSWQADLRRQYF. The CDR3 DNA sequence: TGTGCCAGCAGTTACCGGTCGTGGCAGGCGGACCTACGAAGGCAGTACTTC.

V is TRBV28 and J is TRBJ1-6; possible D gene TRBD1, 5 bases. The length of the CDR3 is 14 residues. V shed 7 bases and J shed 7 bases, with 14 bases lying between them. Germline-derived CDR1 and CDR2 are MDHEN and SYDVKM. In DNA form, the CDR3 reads TGTGCCAGCACTACGGTGGGGGGGAATTCACCCCTCCACTTT. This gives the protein CASTTVGGNSPLHF.

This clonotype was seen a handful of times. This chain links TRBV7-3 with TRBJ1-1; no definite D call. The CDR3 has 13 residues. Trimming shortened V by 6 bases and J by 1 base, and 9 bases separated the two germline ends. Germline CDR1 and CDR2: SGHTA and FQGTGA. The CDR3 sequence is CASSNQANTEAFF. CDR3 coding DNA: TGTGCCAGCAGTAATCAGGCGAACACTGAAGCTTTCTTT.

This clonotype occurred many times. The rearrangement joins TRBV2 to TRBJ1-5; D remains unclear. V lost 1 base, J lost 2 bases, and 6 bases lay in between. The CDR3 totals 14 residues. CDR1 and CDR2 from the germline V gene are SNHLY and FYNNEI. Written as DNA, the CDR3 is TGTGCCAGCAGTGAAGACGATGGCAATCAGCCCCAGCATTTT. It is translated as CASSEDDGNQPQHF. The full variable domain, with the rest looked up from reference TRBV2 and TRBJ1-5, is EPEVTQTPSHQVTQMGQEVILRCVPISNHLYFYWYRQILGQKVEFLVSFYNNEISEKSEIFDDQFSVERPDGSNFTLKIRSTKLEDSAMYFCASSEDDGNQPQHFGDGTRLSIL.